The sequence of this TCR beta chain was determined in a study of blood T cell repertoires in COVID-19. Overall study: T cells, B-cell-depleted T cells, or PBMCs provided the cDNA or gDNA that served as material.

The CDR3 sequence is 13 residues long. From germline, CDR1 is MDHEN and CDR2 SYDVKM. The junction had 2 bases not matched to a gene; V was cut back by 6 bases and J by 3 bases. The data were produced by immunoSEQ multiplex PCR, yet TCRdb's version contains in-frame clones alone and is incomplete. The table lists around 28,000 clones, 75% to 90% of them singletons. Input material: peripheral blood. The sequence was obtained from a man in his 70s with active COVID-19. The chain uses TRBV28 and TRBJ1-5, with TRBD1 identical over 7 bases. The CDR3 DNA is TGTGCCAGCAGCGGGACAGACAATCAGCCCCAGCATTTT. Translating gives CASSGTDNQPQHF.